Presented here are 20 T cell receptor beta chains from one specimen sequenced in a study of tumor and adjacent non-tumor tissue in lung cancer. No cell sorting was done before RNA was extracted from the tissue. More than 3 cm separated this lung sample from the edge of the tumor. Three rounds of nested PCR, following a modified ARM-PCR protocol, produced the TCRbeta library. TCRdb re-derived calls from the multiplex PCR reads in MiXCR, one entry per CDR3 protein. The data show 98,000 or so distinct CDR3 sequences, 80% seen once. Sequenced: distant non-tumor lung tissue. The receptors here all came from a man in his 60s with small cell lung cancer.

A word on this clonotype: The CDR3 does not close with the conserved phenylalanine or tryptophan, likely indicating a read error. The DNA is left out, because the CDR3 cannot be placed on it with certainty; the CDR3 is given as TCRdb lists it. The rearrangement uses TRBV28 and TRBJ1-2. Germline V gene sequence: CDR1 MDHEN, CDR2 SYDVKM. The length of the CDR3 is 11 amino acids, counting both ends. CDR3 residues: CASSRTNGYIL.

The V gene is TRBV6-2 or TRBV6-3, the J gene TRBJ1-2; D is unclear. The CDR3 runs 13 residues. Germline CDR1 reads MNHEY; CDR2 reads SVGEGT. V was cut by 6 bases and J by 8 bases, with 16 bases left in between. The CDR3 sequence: CASSPIGVTGYTF. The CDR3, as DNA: TGTGCCAGCAGCCCGATTGGGGTCACCGGCTACACCTTC.

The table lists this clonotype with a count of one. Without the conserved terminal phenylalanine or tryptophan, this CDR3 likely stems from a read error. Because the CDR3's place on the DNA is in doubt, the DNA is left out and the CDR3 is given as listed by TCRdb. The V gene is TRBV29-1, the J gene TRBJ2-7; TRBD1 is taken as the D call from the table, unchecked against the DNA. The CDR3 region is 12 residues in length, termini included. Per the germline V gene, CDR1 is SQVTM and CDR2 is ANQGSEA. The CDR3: CSAWDTSYEQCL.

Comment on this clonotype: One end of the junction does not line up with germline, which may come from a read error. The CDR3 protein is CARSQYLSANTGELLF. The CDR3 DNA sequence: TGTGCCAGGAGCCAATATCTGAGTGCCAACACCGGGGAGCTGTTATTT. The chain carries TRBV4-2 and TRBJ2-2, with TRBD2 as a possible D gene (5 bases). Per the germline V gene, CDR1 is LGHNA and CDR2 is YNFKEQ. The CDR3 runs to 16 residues.

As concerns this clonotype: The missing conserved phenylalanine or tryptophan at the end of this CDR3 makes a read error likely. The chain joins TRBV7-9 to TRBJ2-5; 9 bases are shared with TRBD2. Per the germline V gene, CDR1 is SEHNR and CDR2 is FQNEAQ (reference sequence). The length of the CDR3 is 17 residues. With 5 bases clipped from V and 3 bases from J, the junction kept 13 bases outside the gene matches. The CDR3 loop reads CASSPGLAFGVKETQYY. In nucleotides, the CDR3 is TGTGCCAGCAGCCCAGGACTAGCGTTTGGTGTGAAAGAGACCCAGTACTAC.

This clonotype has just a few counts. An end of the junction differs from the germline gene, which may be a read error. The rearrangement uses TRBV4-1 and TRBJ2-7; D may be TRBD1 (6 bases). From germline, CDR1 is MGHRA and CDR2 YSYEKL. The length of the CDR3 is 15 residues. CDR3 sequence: CTSRQRQESSYEQYF. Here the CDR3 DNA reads TGCACCAGCAGACAGCGACAGGAGAGCTCCTACGAGCAGTACTTC.

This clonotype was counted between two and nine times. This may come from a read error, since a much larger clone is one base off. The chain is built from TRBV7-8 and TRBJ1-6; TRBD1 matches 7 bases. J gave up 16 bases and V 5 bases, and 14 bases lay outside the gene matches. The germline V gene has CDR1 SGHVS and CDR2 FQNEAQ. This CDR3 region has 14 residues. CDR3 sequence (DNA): TGTGCCAGCAGCCTTCGGACAGGATCCGACATTCTCCACTTT. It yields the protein CASSLRTGSDILHF.

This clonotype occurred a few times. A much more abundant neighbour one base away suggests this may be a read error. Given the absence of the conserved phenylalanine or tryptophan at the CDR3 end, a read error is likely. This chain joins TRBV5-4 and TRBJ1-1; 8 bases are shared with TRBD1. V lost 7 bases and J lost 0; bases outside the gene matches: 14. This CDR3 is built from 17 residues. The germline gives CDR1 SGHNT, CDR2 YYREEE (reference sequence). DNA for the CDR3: TGTGCCAGCCCCTGGAACACGACAGGGGATATGAACACTGAAGCTTTCCTT. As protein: CASPWNTTGDMNTEAFL.

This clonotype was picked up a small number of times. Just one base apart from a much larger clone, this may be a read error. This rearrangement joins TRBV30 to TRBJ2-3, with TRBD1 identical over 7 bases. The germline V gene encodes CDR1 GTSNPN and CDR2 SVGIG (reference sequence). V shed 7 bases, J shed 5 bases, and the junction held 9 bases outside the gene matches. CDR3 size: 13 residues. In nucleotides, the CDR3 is TGTGCCTCCTCAACAGGGGCAATAGATACGCAGTATTTT. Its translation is CASSTGAIDTQYF.

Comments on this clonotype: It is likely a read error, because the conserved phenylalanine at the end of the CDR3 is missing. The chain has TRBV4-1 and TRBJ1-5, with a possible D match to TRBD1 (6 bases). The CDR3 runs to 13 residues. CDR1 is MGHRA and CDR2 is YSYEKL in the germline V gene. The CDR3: CASSQGMSQPQHS. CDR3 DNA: TGCGCCAGTAGCCAGGGGATGTCTCAGCCCCAGCATTCC.

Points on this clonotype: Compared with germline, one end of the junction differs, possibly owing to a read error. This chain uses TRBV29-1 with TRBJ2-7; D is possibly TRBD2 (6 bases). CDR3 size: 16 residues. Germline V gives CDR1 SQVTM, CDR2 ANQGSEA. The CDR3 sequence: CSADEGRGSLLYVQYF. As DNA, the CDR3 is TGCAGCGCTGATGAGGGCCGGGGGTCCCTTCTCTACGTGCAGTACTTC.

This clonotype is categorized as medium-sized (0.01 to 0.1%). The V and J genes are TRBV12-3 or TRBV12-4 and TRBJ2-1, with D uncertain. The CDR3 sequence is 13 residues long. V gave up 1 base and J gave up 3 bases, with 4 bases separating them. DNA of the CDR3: TGTGCCAGCAGTTTAGGTCTCTACAATGAGCAGTTCTTC. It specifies CASSLGLYNEQFF.

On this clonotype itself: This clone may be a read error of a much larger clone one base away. The CDR3 loop reads CAWSALTGGENTEAFF. The CDR3 nucleotides are TGTGCCTGGAGTGCCCTAACAGGGGGAGAGAACACTGAAGCTTTCTTT. The chain employs TRBV30 and TRBJ1-1, with TRBD1 identical over 8 bases. The CDR3 runs 16 residues. Germline CDR1 GTSNPN, CDR2 SVGIG (reference sequence). J lost 1 base, V lost 1 base, and 8 bases had no gene match.

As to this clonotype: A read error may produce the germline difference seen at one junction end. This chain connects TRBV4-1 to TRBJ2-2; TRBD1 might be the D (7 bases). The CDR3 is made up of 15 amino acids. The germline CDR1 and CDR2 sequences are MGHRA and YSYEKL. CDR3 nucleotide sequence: TGCGCCAGCGGCAGCAGGGGGGCCTATAACGGGGAGCTATTTTTT. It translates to CASGSRGAYNGELFF.

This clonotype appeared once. Here the CDR3 DNA reads TGTGCCAGCCGACAGATAGCGGGAGGGAGCTCCTACGAGCAGTACTTC. Amino acid sequence: CASRQIAGGSSYEQYF. This chain links TRBV6-6 with TRBJ2-7; 11 bases agree with TRBD2. This CDR3 contains 16 residues. With V trimmed by 8 bases and J by 0 bases, 9 bases remained unmatched. CDR1 and CDR2 (germline): MNHNY, SVGAGI (reference sequence).

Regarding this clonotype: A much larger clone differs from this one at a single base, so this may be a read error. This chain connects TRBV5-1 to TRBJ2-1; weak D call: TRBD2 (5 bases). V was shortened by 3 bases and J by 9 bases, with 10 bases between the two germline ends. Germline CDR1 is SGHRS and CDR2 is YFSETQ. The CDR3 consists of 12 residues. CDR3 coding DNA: TGCGCCAGCAGCTCGTCGGGGAGTGAGCAGTTCTTC. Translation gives CASSSSGSEQFF.

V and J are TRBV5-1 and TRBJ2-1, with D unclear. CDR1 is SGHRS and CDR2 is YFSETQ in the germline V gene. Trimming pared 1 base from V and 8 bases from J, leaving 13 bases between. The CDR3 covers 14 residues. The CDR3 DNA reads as TGCGCCAGCAGCTTGAACGGTATCGCCGATGAGCAGTTCTTC. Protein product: CASSLNGIADEQFF.

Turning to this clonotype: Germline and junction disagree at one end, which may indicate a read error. The CDR3 DNA follows: TGTGTCAGCACCGATAGATTGGAAAACAAGGGGCAGTATTTC. Protein: CVSTDRLENKGQYF. The chain employs TRBV6-6 and TRBJ2-7; D is possibly TRBD1 (5 bases). CDR1 and CDR2 from the germline V gene are MNHNY and SVGAGI (reference sequence). This CDR3 is 14 amino acids long.

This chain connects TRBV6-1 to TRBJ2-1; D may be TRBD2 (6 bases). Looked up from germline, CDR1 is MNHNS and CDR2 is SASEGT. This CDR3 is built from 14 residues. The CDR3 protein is CASADSGFYNEQFF. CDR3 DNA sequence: TGTGCTAGCGCCGACAGCGGGTTTTACAATGAGCAGTTCTTC.

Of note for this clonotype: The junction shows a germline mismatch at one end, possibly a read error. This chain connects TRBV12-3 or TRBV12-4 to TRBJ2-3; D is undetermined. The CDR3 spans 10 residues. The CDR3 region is CASSEYTKYF. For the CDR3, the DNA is TGTGCCAGCAGTGAATATACGAAGTATTTT.